This T cell receptor beta chain was sequenced for a study of blood T cell repertoires in COVID-19. Whole-study context: Some COVID-19 samples were acute and others convalescent; all came from the United States, Italy and Spain. The analysed material was cDNA or gDNA that came from T cells, B-cell-depleted T cells, or PBMCs.

This clone appeared a few times. Trimming cost V 1 base and J 0 bases, with 9 bases left between them. Looked up from germline, CDR1 is LGHDT and CDR2 is YNNKEL (reference sequence). CDR3 size: 15 residues. Per the original data handling: The authors estimated nucleated cell counts from reference gene primer amplification. The table came from immunoSEQ multiplex PCR; TCRdb's copy has only in-frame clones and leaves some out. The V and J calls and the clone size are those of that table, but D and trimming were determined from the DNA. In the table there are approximately 130,000 clones, roughly 86% of which are singletons.

The sequence derives from a woman between 50 and 59 years old who had recovered from COVID-19. Material for sequencing was peripheral blood. This chain links TRBV3-1 (or the pseudogene TRBV3-2) with TRBJ1-1; D not certain. This CDR3 is CASSQARTMNTEAFF. As DNA, the CDR3 is TGTGCCAGCAGCCAAGCCCGGACTATGAACACTGAAGCTTTCTTT.